This T cell receptor (beta chain) was recorded in a study of T-cell reconstitution after alpha-beta-depleted transplantation in children. CDR3 size: 13 residues. The germline V gene has CDR1 KGHSH and CDR2 LQKENI. V was clipped by 3 bases and J by 2 bases, with 7 bases between them. For TCRbeta, the library was prepared with unique molecular identifiers. Each CDR3 protein gets one entry after TCRdb re-called the PCR reads with MiXCR. The sample holds 400,000 to 500,000 distinct CDR3 sequences, 11% seen once. This specimen consisted of PBMCs from the stem cell graft donor, obtained from the stem cell graft. The TCR comes from a human donor who donated a stem cell graft to a child with acute myeloid leukemia. The J gene is TRBJ2-5, the V gene TRBV18; no firm D call. The DNA for the CDR3 is TGTGCCAGCTCACCTTCATCACAAGAGACCCAGTACTTC. Its protein product is CASSPSSQETQYF.